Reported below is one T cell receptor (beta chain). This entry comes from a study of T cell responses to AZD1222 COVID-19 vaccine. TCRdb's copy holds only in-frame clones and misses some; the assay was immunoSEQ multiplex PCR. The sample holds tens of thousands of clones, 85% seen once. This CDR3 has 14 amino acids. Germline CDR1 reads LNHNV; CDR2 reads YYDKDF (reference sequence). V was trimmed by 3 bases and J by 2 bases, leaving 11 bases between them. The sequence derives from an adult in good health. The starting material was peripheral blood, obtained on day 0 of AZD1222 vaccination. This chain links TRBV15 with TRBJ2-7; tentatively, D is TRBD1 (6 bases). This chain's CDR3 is CATSSTGTTYEQYF. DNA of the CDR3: TGTGCCACCAGCAGTACAGGGACAACCTACGAGCAGTACTTC.